This T cell receptor (beta chain) was obtained from a study of OX40 agonist ivuxolimab in advanced cancers. Study-wide background: Ivuxolimab, an agonist antibody against OX40 (CD134), was given to patients. There were three patients with partial responses, one having hepatocellular carcinoma and two cutaneous melanoma.

Only in-frame clones appear in the TCRdb table, and some are missing; sequencing was by immunoSEQ multiplex PCR. The sample shows under 55,000 clones, roughly 90% of them seen only once. Blood was sampled at baseline, cycle 4 day 1, and cycle 7 day 1. Comment on this clone: The antigen remains unidentified.

From germline, CDR1 is SGDLS and CDR2 YYNGEE. The CDR3 sequence is 14 residues long. The V and J ends lost 4 bases and 3 bases, in that order; junction bases with no gene match: 5. General study points: Averaging showed that CD8+ T cells had more expanded clones than CD4+ did.

Sequenced here: CD4+ or CD8+ T cells sorted from blood, sampled in a trial of the OX40 agonist ivuxolimab. This receptor was obtained from an adult with an advanced solid tumor such as melanoma, head and neck, liver or kidney cancer. The rearrangement joins TRBV9 to TRBJ1-1; 8 bases line up with TRBD1. CDR3 DNA: TGTGCCAGCAGCCCTGGACAGGGAGACACTGAAGCTTTCTTT. Translating it yields CASSPGQGDTEAFF.